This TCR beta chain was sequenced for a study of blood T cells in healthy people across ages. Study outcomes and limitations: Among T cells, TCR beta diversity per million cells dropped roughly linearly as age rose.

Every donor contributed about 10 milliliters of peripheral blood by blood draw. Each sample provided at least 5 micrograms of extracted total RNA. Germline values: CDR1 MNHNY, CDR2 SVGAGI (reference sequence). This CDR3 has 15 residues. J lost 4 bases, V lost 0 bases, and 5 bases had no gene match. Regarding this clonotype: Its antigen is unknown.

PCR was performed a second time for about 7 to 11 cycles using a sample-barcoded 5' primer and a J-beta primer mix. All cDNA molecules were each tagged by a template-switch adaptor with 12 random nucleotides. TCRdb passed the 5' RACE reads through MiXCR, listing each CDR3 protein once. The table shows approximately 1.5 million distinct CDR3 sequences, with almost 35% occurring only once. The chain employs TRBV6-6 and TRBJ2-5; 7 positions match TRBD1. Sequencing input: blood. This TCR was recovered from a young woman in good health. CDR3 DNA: TGTGCCAGCAGTTACTCGTACAGGGGTGGAGAGACCCAGTACTTC. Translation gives CASSYSYRGGETQYF.